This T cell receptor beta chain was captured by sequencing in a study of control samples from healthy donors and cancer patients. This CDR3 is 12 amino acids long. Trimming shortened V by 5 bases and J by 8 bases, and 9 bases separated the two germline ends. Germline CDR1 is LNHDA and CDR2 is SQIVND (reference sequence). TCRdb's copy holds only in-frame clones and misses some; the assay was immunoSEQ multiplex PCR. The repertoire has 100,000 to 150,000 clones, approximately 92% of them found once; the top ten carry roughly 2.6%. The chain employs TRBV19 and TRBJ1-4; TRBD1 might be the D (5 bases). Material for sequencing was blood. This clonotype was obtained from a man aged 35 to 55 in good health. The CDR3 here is CASSAGREKLFF. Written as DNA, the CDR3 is TGTGCCAGTAGTGCAGGGAGAGAAAAACTGTTTTTT.